This T cell receptor (beta chain) was observed in a study of OX40 agonist ivuxolimab in advanced cancers. TCRdb's copy holds only in-frame clones and misses some; the assay was immunoSEQ multiplex PCR. The table has fewer than 110,000 clones, less than 95% seen once. The V gene lost 5 bases and the J gene lost 0 bases, with 8 bases spanning the gap. CDR1 and CDR2 from the germline V gene are MNHEY and SVGAGI. This CDR3 contains 14 residues. The sequencing used CD4+ or CD8+ T cells sorted from blood, collected in a trial of the OX40 agonist ivuxolimab. J is TRBJ2-1 and V is TRBV6-5; no reliable D call. This TCR derives from an adult with an advanced solid tumor such as melanoma, head and neck, liver or kidney cancer. This CDR3 reads CASSQASSYNEQFF. CDR3 nucleotide sequence: TGTGCCAGCAGTCAAGCCTCCTCCTACAATGAGCAGTTCTTC.